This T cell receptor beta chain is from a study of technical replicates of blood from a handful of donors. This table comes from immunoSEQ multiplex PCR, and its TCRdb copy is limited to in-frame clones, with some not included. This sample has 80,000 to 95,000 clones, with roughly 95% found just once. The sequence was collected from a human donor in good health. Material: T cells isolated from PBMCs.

CDR3 DNA: TGTGCCAGTAGTATAGGGACAGCCTATCAGCCCCAGCATTTT. This sequence encodes CASSIGTAYQPQHF. V gene TRBV19 combines with J gene TRBJ1-5; maybe TRBD1 (6 bases). Per germline, CDR1 LNHDA and CDR2 SQIVND (reference sequence). The V gene lost 1 base and the J gene lost 5 bases, with 9 bases spanning the gap. The CDR3 is made up of 14 amino acids.